The entry below gives a single TCR beta chain sequence along with its context. Its specificity is not known. 13 Jbeta primers and 60 Vbeta primers were used for the PCR. Assay used: immunoSEQ multiplex PCR; TCRdb lists only in-frame clones, some missing. The sample carries about 160,000 clones, about four fifths recorded once. The data are from a study of cytomegalovirus exposure and HLA in healthy donors. Study-wide points: Apparent HLA restriction characterized most CMV-associated TCR beta chains in a later analysis. There were a few CMV-associated chains whose specificity for CMV antigens was confirmed in vitro. It was reported in a later analysis that an Asian-associated ancestry cluster showed fewer N-insertions than the approximately 670-donor mean. A missense DCLRE1C variant was associated with V- and J-gene trimming of TCR beta chains in a later analysis, and an independent cohort replicated the association.

The sample comprised PBMCs. This sequence originates from a male donor in good health and CMV-seropositive.

The CDR3 region is CASSLDRVDQPQHF. DNA of the CDR3: TGTGCCAGCAGCCTTGACAGGGTTGATCAGCCCCAGCATTTT. The chain joins TRBV7-9 to TRBJ1-5; TRBD1 agrees at 7 bases. V dropped 5 bases and J dropped 5; count of bases not matched to a gene: 6. Germline CDR1 and CDR2: SEHNR and FQNEAQ (reference sequence). The CDR3 has 14 residues.